Listed here are 10 T cell receptor beta chains from one sample, sequenced in a study of T cell responses to AZD1222 COVID-19 vaccine. Libraries were prepared by immunoSEQ multiplex PCR; TCRdb keeps only in-frame clonotypes and omits some of them. The profile shows 100,000 to 150,000 clones, 70% to 90% of them singletons. The input for sequencing was peripheral blood, taken on day 0 of AZD1222 vaccination. Source of these receptors: an adult in good health.

This clone was recorded a few times. This chain joins TRBV6-2 or TRBV6-3 and TRBJ2-7; D unclear. Germline values: CDR1 MNHEY, CDR2 SVGEGT. V lost 0 bases and J lost 9, with 12 bases in between. This CDR3 has 13 residues. The CDR3 coding sequence is TGTGCCAGCAGTTACTCCGATCGGTCAGGGCAGTACTTC. Translation: CASSYSDRSGQYF.

The rearrangement joins TRBV28 to TRBJ1-2; TRBD1 aligns across 7 bases. CDR3 length equals 15 residues. J was trimmed by 4 bases and V by 6 bases; bases with no gene match: 11. Looked up from germline, CDR1 is MDHEN and CDR2 is SYDVKM. CDR3 sequence: CASRSMRTGRYGYTF. Here the CDR3 DNA reads TGTGCCAGCAGATCTATGCGGACAGGCCGCTATGGCTACACCTTC.

The chain combines TRBV24-1 with TRBJ1-4; D is ambiguous. The ends were cut back, 3 bases at V and 1 base at J, with 8 bases in the middle. CDR3 length: 15 amino acids. Per the germline V gene, CDR1 is KGHDR and CDR2 is SFDVKD. The CDR3 sequence: CATSDTKETNEKLFF. CDR3 nucleotides: TGTGCCACCAGTGATACCAAGGAAACTAATGAAAAACTGTTTTTT.

The chain has TRBV18 and TRBJ2-7; no reliable D call. V dropped 2 bases and J dropped 5 bases, with 13 bases sitting between them. The CDR3 spans 14 residues. Germline CDR1 KGHSH, CDR2 LQKENI. CDR3 DNA sequence: TGTGCCAGCTCACCAGCTGACCCGGCCCACGAGCAGTACTTC. Protein sequence: CASSPADPAHEQYF.

The V gene is TRBV4-3, the J gene TRBJ2-3; D is possibly TRBD1 (5 bases). This CDR3 has 18 amino acids. Per the germline V gene, CDR1 is LGHNA and CDR2 is YSLEER. Trimming cost V 4 bases and J 2 bases, with 22 bases left between them. The CDR3 nucleotides are TGCGCCAGCAGCCCCCTCCCGCTACAGGACGGTCACACAGATACGCAGTATTTT. Its protein is CASSPLPLQDGHTDTQYF.

The chain is built from TRBV18 and TRBJ2-1; no reliable D call. CDR3 length: 14 residues. CDR1 is KGHSH and CDR2 is LQKENI in the germline V gene. V was clipped by 3 bases and J by 3 bases, with 9 bases between them. CDR3 nucleotides: TGTGCCAGCTCACCCTCGAGTATCTACAATGAGCAGTTCTTC. Its protein product is CASSPSSIYNEQFF.

The chain recombines TRBV28 with TRBJ1-5; tentatively, D is TRBD1 (5 bases). The CDR3 has 16 residues. CDR1 and CDR2 (germline): MDHEN, SYDVKM. V lost 4 bases and J lost 5, with 18 bases in between. This CDR3 reads CASSSGRKGTHQPQHF. The CDR3 nucleotides are TGTGCCAGCAGTTCCGGCCGCAAGGGGACTCATCAGCCCCAGCATTTT.

V usage is TRBV19 and J usage is TRBJ1-2, with 7 bases aligning to TRBD1. Germline-derived CDR1 and CDR2 are LNHDA and SQIVND (reference sequence). This CDR3 is 12 amino acids long. With 8 bases clipped from V and 4 bases from J, the junction kept 4 bases outside the gene matches. The CDR3 here is CASGRDSYGYTF. The DNA of the CDR3 is TGTGCCAGTGGCCGGGACAGCTATGGCTACACCTTC.

The chain recombines TRBV2 with TRBJ1-1; D is perhaps TRBD1 (6 bases). Germline values: CDR1 SNHLY, CDR2 FYNNEI. This CDR3 spans 14 amino acids. Trimming left V 6 bases short and J 4 bases short, with 15 bases between. CDR3 DNA sequence: TGTGCCAGCAGGTGGACAGCCAGTACCACTGAAGCTTTCTTT. This sequence encodes CASRWTASTTEAFF.

This chain joins TRBV6-2 or TRBV6-3 and TRBJ2-2, with 8 bases fitting TRBD1. Germline V gene lookup returns CDR1 MNHEY and CDR2 SVGEGT. Unmatched junction bases numbered 7, after V lost 2 bases and J lost 5 bases. This CDR3 is 16 amino acids long. CDR3 region: CASSYRFRTGTGELFF. For the CDR3, the DNA is TGTGCCAGCAGTTACCGGTTTAGGACAGGGACCGGGGAGCTGTTTTTT.